This T cell receptor (beta chain) was captured by sequencing in a study of beta chain features in type 1 diabetes. Study background: Cells sorted and examined across all samples totaled approximately 100,000,000.

General study findings and limits: Type 1 diabetes patients had moderately but significantly shorter TCRB CDR3s in all four CD4+ subsets.

The germline V gene encodes CDR1 LGHNA and CDR2 YNFKEQ. This CDR3 is built from 18 residues. The junction had 9 bases not matched to a gene; V was cut back by 0 bases and J by 6 bases. In the case of this clone: Its antigen remains unidentified.

Expressed TCRB transcripts were sequenced because the isolated RNA had all been reverse transcribed beforehand. TCRdb keeps only in-frame clones here, not all; method: immunoSEQ multiplex PCR. The repertoire consists of about 180,000 clones, with approximately 13% occurring once and the leading ten covering about 0.66%. The sequence derives from a young woman in good health. The chain couples TRBV4-2 to TRBJ2-1; 12 bases agree with TRBD2. Material: central memory CD4+ T cells from blood. CDR3 loop: CASSQDSPTSGRRNEQFF. Written as DNA, the CDR3 is TGTGCCAGCAGCCAAGATTCCCCTACTAGCGGGAGGCGCAATGAGCAGTTCTTC.